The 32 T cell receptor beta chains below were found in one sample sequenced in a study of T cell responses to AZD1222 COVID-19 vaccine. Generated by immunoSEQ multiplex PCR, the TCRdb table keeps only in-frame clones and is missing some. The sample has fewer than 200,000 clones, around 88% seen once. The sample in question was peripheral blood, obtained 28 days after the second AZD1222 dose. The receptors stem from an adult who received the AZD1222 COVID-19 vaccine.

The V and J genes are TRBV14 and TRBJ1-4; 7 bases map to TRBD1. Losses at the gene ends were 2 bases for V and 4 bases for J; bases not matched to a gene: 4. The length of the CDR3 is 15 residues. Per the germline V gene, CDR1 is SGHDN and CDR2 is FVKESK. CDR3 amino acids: CASSQLTGSNEKLFF. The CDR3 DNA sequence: TGTGCCAGCAGCCAACTGACAGGGAGTAATGAAAAACTGTTTTTT. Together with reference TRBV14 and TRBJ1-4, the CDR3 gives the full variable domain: EAGVTQFPSHSVIEKGQTVTLRCDPISGHDNLYWYRRVMGKEIKFLLHFVKESKQDESGMPNNRFLAERTGGTYSTLKVQPAELEDSGVYFCASSQLTGSNEKLFFGSGTQLSVL.

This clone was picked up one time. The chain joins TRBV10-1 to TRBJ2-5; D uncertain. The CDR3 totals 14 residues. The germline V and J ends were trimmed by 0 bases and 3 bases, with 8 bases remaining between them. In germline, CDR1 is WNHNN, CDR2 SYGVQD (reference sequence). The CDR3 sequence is CASSESIWEETQYF. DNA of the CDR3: TGCGCCAGCAGTGAGTCGATATGGGAAGAGACCCAGTACTTC.

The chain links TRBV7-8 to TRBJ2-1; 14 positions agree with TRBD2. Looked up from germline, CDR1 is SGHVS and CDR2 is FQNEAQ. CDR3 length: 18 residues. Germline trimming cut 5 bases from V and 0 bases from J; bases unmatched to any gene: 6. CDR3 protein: CASSPPTSGGASYNEQFF. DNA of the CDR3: TGTGCCAGCAGCCCCCCGACTAGCGGGGGGGCCTCCTACAATGAGCAGTTCTTC.

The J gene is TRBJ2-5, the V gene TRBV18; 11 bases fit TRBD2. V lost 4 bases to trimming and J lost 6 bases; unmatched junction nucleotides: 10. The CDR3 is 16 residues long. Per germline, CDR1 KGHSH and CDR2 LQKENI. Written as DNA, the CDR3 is TGTGCCAGCTCACTGTCCGGGACTAGCGGTAGAAAGACCCAGTACTTC. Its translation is CASSLSGTSGRKTQYF.

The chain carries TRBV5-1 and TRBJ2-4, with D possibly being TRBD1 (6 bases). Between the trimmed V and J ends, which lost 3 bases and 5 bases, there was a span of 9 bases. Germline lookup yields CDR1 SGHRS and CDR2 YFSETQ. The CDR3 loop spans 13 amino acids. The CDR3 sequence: CASSSYRENIQYF. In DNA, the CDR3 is TGCGCCAGCAGCTCATACAGGGAAAACATTCAGTACTTC.

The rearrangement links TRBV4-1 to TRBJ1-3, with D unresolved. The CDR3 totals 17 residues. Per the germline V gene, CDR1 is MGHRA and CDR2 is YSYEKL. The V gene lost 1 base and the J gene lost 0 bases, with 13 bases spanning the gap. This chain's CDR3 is CASSQGSTPLSGNTIYF. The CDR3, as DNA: TGCGCCAGCAGCCAAGGAAGCACACCCCTCTCTGGAAACACCATATATTTT.

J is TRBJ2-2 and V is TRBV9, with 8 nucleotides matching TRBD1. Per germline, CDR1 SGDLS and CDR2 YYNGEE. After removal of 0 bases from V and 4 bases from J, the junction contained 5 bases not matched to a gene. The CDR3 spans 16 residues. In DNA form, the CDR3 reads TGTGCCAGCAGCGTAGGGACAGGGCGGGGCACCGGGGAGCTGTTTTTT. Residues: CASSVGTGRGTGELFF.

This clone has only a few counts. This CDR3 reads CASSSPLNSPSTDTQYF. The CDR3 nucleotides are TGTGCCAGCAGCTCACCTCTGAACAGCCCTAGCACAGATACGCAGTATTTT. This chain links TRBV13 with TRBJ2-3; the D is unclear. The CDR3 is made up of 17 amino acids. Per the germline V gene, CDR1 is PRHDT and CDR2 is FYEKMQ (reference sequence). V lost 4 bases to trimming and J lost 0 bases, with 17 bases between them.

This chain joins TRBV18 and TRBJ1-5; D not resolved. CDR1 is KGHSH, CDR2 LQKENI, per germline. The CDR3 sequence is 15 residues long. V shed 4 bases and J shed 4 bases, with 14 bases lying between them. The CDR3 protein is CASSQGLAENQPQHF. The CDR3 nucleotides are TGTGCCAGCTCACAAGGTCTGGCGGAAAATCAGCCCCAGCATTTT.

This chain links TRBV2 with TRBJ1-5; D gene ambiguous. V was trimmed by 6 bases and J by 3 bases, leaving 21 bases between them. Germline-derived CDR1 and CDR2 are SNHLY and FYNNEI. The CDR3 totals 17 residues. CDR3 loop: CASSVDSYEVANQPQHF. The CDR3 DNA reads TGTGCCAGCAGCGTAGATTCTTACGAGGTTGCCAATCAGCCCCAGCATTTT. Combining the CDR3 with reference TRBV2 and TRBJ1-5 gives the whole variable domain EPEVTQTPSHQVTQMGQEVILRCVPISNHLYFYWYRQILGQKVEFLVSFYNNEISEKSEIFDDQFSVERPDGSNFTLKIRSTKLEDSAMYFCASSVDSYEVANQPQHFGDGTRLSIL.

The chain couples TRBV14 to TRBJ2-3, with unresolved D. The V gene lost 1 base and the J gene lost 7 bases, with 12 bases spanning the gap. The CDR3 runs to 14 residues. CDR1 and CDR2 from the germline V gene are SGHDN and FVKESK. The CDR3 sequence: CASSQASIWNTQYF. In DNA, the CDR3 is TGTGCCAGCAGCCAAGCTTCTATTTGGAATACGCAGTATTTT.

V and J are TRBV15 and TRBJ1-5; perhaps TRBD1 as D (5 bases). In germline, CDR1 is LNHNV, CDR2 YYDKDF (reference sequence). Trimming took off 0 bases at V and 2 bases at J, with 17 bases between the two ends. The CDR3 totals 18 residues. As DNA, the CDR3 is TGTGCCACCAGCAGAGAGGGACTGGGAAACCGGGGCAATCAGCCCCAGCATTTT. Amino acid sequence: CATSREGLGNRGNQPQHF.

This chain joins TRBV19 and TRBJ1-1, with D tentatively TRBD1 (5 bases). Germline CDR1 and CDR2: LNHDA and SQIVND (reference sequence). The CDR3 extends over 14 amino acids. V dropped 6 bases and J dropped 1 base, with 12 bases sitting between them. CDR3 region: CASSSGTANTEAFF. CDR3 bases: TGTGCCAGTAGCTCTGGGACGGCGAACACTGAAGCTTTCTTT.

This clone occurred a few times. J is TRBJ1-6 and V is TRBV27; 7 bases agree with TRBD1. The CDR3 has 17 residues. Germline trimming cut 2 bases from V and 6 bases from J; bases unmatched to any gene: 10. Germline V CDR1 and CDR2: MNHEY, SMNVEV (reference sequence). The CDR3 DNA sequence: TGTGCCAGCAGTTTAATGAGGGCAGGGGGTTCTAATTCACCCCTCCACTTT. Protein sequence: CASSLMRAGGSNSPLHF.

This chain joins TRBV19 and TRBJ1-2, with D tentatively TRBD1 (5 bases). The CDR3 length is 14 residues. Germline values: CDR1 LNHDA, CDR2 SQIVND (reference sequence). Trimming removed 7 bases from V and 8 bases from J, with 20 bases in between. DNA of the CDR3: TGTGCCAGTACCCAAATGGAAGGGGTGCGGGGCTACACCTTC. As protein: CASTQMEGVRGYTF.

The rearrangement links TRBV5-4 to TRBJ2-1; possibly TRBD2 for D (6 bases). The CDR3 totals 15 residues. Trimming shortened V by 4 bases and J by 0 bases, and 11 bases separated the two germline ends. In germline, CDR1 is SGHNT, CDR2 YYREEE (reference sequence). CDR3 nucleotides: TGTGCCAGCAGCCGGGACTTAGGCTCCTACAATGAGCAGTTCTTC. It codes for CASSRDLGSYNEQFF. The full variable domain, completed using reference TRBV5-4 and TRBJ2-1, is ETGVTQSPTHLIKTRGQQVTLRCSSQSGHNTVSWYQQALGQGPQFIFQYYREEENGRGNFPPRFSGLQFPNYSSELNVNALELDDSALYLCASSRDLGSYNEQFFGPGTRLTVL.

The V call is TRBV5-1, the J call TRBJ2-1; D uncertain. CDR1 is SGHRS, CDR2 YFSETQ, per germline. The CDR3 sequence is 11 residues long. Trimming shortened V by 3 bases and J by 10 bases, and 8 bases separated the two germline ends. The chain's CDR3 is CASSSVGEQFF. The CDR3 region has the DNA TGCGCCAGCAGCTCGGTCGGGGAGCAGTTCTTC.

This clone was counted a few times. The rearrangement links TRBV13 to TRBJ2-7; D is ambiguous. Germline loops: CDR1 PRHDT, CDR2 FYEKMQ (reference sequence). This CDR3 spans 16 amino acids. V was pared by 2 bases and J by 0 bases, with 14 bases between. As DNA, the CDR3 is TGTGCCAGCAGCTTACGATTACAGTCAACCTCCTACGAGCAGTACTTC. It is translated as CASSLRLQSTSYEQYF.

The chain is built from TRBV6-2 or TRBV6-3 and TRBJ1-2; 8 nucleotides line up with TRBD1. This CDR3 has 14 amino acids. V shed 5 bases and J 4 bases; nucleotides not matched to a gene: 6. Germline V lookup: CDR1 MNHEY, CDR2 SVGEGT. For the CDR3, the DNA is TGTGCCAGCAGTCGTCAGGGGGCCGGCTATGGCTACACCTTC. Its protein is CASSRQGAGYGYTF.

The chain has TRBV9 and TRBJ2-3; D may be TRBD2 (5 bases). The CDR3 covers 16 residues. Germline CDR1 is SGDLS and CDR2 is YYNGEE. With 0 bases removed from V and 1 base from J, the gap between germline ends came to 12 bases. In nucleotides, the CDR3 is TGTGCCAGCAGCGTAGGAGGGAATGACGGCACAGATACGCAGTATTTT. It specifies CASSVGGNDGTDTQYF.

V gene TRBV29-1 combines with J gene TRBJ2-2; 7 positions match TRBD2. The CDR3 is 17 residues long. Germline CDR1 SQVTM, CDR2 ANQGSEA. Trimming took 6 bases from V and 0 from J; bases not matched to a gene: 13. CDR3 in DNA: TGCAGCGTGCGTACCGGGACTACCCATTCGAACACCGGGGAGCTGTTTTTT. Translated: CSVRTGTTHSNTGELFF.

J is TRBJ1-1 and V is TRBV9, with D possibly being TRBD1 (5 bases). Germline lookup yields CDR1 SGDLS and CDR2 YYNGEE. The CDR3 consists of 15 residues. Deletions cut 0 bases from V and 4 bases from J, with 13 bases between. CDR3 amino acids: CASSVGGVGGTEAFF. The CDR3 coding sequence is TGTGCCAGCAGCGTAGGCGGGGTGGGGGGCACTGAAGCTTTCTTT.

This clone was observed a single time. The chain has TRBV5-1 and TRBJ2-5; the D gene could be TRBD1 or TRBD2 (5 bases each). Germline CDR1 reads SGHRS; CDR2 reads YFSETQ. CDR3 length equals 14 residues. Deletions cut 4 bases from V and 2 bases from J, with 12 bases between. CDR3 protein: CASSRPGPQETQYF. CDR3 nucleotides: TGCGCCAGCAGCCGACCGGGACCACAAGAGACCCAGTACTTC.

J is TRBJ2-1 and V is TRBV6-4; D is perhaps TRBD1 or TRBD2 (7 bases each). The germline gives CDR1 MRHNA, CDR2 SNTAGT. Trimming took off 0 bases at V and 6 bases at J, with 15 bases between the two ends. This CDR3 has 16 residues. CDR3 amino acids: CASSDSGGTASNEQFF. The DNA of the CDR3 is TGTGCCAGCAGTGACTCCGGGGGGACAGCCTCCAATGAGCAGTTCTTC.

The CDR3 reads CASSEAWGASNQPQHF. CDR3 nucleotide sequence: TGTGCCAGCAGTGAAGCATGGGGGGCTAGCAATCAGCCCCAGCATTTT. This rearrangement joins TRBV6-1 to TRBJ1-5; possible D gene TRBD1, 6 bases. Trimming removed 0 bases at V and 0 bases at J, with 9 bases between. This CDR3 contains 16 residues. CDR1 and CDR2 from the germline V gene are MNHNS and SASEGT.

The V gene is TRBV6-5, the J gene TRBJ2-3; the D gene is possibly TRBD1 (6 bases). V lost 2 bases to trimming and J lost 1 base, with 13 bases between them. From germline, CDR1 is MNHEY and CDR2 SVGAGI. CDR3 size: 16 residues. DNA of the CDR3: TGTGCCAGCAGTTACCGGCTGGACAGCGGCACAGATACGCAGTATTTT. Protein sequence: CASSYRLDSGTDTQYF.

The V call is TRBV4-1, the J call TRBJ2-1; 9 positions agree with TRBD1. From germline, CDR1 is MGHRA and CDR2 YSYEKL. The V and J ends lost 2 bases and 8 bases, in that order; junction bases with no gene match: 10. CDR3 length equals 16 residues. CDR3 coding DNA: TGCGCCAGCAGCCAACCACAGGGGGCGGCCCTCGATGAGCAGTTCTTC. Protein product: CASSQPQGAALDEQFF.

The CDR3 DNA sequence: TGTGCCATCAGTGAGTCGAGAGGGGAGTCAAGTATTATGTTTTTT. This codes for CAISESRGESSIMFF. V is TRBV10-3 and J is TRBJ1-4, with D perhaps TRBD1 (5 bases). The CDR3 is 15 amino acids. Germline V gene sequence: CDR1 ENHRY, CDR2 SYGVKD. Trimming removed 0 bases from V and 15 bases from J, with 20 bases in between.

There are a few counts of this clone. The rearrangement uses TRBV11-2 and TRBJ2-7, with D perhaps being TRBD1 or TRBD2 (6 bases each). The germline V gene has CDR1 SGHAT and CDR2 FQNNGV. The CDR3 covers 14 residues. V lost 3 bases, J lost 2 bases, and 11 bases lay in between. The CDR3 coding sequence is TGTGCCAGCAGCTTTTCTAGGGGGGCCTACGAGCAGTACTTC. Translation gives CASSFSRGAYEQYF.

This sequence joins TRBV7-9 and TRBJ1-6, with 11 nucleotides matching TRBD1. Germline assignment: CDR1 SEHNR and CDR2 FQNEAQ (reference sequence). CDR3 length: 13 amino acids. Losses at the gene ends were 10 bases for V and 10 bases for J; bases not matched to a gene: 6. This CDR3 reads CAIGTGGESPLHF. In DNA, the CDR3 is TGTGCCATCGGGACAGGGGGAGAATCACCCCTCCACTTT.

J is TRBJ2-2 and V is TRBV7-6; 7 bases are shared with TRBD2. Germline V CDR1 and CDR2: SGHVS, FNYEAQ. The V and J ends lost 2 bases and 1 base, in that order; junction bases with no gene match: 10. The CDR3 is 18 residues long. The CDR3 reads CASSLNPPGGGNTGELFF. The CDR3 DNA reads TGTGCCAGCAGCTTAAATCCCCCTGGCGGGGGGAACACCGGGGAGCTGTTTTTT.

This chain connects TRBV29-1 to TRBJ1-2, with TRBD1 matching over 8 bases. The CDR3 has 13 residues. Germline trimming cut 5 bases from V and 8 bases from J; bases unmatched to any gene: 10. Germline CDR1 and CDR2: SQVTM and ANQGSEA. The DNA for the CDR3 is TGCAGCGTTCTGGACAGGGCCTTGGGGGGCTACACCTTC. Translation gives CSVLDRALGGYTF.